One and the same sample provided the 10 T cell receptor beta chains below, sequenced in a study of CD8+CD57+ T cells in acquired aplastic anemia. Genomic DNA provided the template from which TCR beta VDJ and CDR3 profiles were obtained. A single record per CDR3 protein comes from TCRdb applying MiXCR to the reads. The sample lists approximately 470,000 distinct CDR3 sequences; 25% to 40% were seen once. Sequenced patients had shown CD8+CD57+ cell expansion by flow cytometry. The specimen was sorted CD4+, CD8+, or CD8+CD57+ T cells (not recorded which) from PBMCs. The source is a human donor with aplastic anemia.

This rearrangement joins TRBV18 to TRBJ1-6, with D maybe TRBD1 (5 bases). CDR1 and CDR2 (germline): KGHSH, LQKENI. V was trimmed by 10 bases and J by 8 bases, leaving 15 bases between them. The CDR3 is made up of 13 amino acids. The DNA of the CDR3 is TGTGCCACCCAGGGAGGGGAGGATTCACCCCTCCACTTT. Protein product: CATQGGEDSPLHF.

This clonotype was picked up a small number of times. CDR3 DNA sequence: TGTGCCAGCAGCTTAATATCCGGCAGGATCTCAATCGGCTACACCTTC. This translates into CASSLISGRISIGYTF. This sequence joins TRBV11-1 and TRBJ1-2; D remains unclear. This CDR3 has 16 residues. Germline V CDR1 and CDR2: SGHAT, FQDESV (reference sequence). Trimming left V 2 bases short and J 8 bases short, with 21 bases between. Full variable domain (rest looked up from reference TRBV11-1 and TRBJ1-2): EAEVAQSPRYKITEKSQAVAFWCDPISGHATLYWYRQILGQGPELLVQFQDESVVDDSQLPKDRFSAERLKGVDSTLKIQPAELGDSAMYLCASSLISGRISIGYTFGSGTRLTVV.

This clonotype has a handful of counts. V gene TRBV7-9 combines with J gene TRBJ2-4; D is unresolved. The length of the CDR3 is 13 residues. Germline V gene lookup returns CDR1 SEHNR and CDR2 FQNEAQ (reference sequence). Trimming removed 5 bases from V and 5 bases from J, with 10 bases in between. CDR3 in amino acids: CASSPTQENIQYF. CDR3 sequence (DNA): TGTGCCAGCAGCCCAACTCAGGAAAACATTCAGTACTTC.

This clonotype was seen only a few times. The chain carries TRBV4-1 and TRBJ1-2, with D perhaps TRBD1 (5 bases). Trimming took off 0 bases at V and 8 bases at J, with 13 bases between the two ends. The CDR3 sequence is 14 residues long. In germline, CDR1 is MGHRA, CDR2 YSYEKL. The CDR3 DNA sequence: TGCGCCAGCAGCCAAGATGTGTGGGGCGGGGGCTACACCTTC. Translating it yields CASSQDVWGGGYTF.

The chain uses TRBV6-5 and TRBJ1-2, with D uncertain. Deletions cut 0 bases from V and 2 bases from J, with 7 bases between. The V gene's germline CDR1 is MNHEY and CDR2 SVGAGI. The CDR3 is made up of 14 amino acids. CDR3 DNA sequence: TGTGCCAGCAGTTACTCGAACCAAAACTATGGCTACACCTTC. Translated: CASSYSNQNYGYTF.

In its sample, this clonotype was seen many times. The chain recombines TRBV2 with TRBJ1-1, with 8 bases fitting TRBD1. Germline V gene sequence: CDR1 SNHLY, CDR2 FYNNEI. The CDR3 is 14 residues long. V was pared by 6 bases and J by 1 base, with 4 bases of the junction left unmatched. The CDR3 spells CASRGQGGNTEAFF. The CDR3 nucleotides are TGTGCCAGCAGAGGACAGGGAGGGAACACTGAAGCTTTCTTT.

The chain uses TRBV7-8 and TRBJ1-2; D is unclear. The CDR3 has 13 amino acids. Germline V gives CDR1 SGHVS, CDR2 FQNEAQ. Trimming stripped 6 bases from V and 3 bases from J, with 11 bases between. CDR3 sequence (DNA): TGTGCCAGCAGGCCTGTGAGATACTATGGCTACACCTTC. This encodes CASRPVRYYGYTF.

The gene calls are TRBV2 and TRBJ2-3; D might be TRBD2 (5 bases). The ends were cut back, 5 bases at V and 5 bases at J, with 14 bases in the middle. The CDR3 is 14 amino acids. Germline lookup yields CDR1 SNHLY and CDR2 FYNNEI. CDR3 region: CASSTRDGIDTQYF. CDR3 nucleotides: TGTGCCAGCAGTACCCGCGACGGGATAGATACGCAGTATTTT.

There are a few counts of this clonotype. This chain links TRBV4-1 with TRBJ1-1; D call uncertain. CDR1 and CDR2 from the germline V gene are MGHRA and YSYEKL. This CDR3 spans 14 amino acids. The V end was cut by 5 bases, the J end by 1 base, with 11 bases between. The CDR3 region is CASSAYTANTEAFF. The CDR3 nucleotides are TGCGCCAGCAGCGCGTATACAGCGAACACTGAAGCTTTCTTT.

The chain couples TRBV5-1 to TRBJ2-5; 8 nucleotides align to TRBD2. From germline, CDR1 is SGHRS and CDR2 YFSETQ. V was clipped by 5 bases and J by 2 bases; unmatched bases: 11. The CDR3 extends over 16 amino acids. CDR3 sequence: CASRSLPGGYQETQYF. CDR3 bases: TGCGCCAGCAGATCGCTACCGGGGGGGTATCAAGAGACCCAGTACTTC.